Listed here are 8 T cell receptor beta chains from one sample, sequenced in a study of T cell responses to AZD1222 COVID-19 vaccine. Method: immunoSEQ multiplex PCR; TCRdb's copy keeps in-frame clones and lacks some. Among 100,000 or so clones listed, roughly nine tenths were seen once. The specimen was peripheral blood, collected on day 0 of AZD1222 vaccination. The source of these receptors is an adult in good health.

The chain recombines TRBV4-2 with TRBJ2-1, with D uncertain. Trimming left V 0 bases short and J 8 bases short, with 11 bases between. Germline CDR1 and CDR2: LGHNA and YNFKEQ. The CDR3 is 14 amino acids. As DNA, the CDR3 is TGTGCCAGCAGCCAAGAAGTCCCAAGGGATGAGCAGTTCTTC. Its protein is CASSQEVPRDEQFF.

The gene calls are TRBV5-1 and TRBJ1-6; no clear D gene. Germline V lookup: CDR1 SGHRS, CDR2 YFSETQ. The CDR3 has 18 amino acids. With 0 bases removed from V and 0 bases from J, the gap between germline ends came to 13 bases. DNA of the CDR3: TGCGCCAGCAGCTTGGGTGGCTCTCCGAGCTCCTATAATTCACCCCTCCACTTT. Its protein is CASSLGGSPSSYNSPLHF. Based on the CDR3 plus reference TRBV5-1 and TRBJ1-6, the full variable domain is KAGVTQTPRYLIKTRGQQVTLSCSPISGHRSVSWYQQTPGQGLQFLFEYFSETQRNKGNFPGRFSGRQFSNSRSEMNVSTLELGDSALYLCASSLGGSPSSYNSPLHFGNGTRLTVT.

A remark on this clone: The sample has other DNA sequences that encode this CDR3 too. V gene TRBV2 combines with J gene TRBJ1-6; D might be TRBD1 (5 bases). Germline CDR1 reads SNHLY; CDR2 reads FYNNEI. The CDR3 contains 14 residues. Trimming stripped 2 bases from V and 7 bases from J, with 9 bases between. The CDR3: CASSEQGPNSPLHF. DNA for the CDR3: TGTGCCAGCAGTGAACAGGGACCGAATTCACCCCTCCACTTT. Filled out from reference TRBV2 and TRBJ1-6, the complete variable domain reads EPEVTQTPSHQVTQMGQEVILRCVPISNHLYFYWYRQILGQKVEFLVSFYNNEISEKSEIFDDQFSVERPDGSNFTLKIRSTKLEDSAMYFCASSEQGPNSPLHFGNGTRLTVT.

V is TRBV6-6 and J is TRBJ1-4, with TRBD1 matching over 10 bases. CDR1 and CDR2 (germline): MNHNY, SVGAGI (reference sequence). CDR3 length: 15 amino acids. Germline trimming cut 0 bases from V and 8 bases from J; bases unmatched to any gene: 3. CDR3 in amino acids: CASSYSGQGGEKLFF. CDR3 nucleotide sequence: TGTGCCAGCAGTTACTCTGGACAGGGGGGAGAAAAACTGTTTTTT.

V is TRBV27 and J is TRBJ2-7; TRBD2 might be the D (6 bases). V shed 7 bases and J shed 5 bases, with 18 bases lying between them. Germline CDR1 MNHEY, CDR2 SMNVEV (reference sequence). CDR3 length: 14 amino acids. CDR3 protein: CASNRPGSGDEQYF. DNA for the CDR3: TGTGCCAGCAATAGACCCGGGAGCGGTGACGAGCAGTACTTC.

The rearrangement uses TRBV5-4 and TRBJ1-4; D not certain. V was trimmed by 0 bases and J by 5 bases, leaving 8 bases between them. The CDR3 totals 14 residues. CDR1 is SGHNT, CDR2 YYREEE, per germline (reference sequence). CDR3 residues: CASSLGPGNEKLFF. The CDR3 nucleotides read TGTGCCAGCAGCTTGGGCCCGGGGAATGAAAAACTGTTTTTT.

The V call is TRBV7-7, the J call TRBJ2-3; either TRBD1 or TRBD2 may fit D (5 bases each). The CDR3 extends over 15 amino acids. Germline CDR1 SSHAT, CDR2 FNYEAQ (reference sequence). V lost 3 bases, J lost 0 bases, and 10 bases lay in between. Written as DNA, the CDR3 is TGTGCCAGCAGCTTTGGGGGTTCTAGCACAGATACGCAGTATTTT. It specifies CASSFGGSSTDTQYF.

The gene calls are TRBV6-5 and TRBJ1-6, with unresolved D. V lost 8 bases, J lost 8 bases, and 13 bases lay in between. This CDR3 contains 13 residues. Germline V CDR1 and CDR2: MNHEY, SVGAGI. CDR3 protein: CASGGDGDSPLHF. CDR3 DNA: TGTGCCAGCGGAGGAGACGGGGATTCACCCCTCCACTTT.